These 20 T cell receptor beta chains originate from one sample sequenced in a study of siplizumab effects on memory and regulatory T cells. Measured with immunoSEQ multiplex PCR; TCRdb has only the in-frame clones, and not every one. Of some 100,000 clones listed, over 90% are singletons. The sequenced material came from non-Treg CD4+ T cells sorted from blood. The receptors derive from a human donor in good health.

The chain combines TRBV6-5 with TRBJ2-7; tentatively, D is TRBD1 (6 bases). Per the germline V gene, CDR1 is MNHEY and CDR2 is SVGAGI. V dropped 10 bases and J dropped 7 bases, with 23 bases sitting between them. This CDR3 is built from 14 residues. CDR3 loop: CATVNSRGVGEQYF. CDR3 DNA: TGTGCCACCGTTAACTCCAGGGGAGTAGGTGAGCAGTACTTC.

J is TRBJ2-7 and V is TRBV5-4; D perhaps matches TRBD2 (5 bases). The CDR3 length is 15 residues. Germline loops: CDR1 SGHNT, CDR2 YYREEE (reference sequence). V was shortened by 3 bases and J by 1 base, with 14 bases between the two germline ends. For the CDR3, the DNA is TGTGCCAGCAGCTCACCGGGAATCCTTTCCTACGAGCAGTACTTC. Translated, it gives CASSSPGILSYEQYF.

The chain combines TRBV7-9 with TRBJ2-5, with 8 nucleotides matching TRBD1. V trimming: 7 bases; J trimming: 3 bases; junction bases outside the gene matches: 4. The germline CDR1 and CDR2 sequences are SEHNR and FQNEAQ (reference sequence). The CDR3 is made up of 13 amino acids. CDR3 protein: CASNQDREETQYF. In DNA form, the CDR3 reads TGTGCCAGCAACCAGGACAGGGAAGAGACCCAGTACTTC.

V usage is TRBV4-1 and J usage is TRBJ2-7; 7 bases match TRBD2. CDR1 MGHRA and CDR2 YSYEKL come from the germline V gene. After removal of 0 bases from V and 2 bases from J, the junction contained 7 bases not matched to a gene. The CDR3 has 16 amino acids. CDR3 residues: CASSQDRRGKAYEQYF. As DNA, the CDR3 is TGCGCCAGCAGCCAAGATCGGCGGGGGAAAGCCTACGAGCAGTACTTC.

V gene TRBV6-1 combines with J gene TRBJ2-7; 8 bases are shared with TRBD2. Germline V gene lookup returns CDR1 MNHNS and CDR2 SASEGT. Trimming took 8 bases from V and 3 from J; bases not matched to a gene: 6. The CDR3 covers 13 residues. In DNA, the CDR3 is TGTGCCAGCTTGGAGCGGGAGAGCTACGAGCAGTACTTC. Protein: CASLERESYEQYF.

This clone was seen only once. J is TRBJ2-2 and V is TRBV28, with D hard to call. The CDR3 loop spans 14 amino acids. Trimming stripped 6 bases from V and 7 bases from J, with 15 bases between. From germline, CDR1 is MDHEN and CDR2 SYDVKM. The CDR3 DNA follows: TGTGCCAGCAGATATTCTAGAGTCGGCGGGGAGCTGTTTTTT. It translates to CASRYSRVGGELFF.

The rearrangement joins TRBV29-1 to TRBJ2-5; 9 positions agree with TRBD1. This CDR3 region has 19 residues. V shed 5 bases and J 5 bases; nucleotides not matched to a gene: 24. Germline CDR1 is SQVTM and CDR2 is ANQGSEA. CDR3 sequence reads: CSVKYPGQGSSGLRETQYF. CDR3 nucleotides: TGCAGCGTTAAATATCCGGGACAGGGTTCTTCGGGGCTTAGGGAGACCCAGTACTTC.

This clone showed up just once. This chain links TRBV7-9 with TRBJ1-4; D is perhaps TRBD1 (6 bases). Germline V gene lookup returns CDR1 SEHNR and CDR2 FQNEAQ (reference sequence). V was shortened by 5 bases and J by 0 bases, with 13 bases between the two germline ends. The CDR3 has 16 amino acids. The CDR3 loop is CASSNRQVSTNEKLFF. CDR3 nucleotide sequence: TGTGCCAGCAGCAACCGACAGGTTTCAACTAATGAAAAACTGTTTTTT.

The CDR3 DNA reads TGTGCCAGCCGGTCAGGGGATAGCAATCAGCCCCAGCATTTT. Translating it yields CASRSGDSNQPQHF. The V gene is TRBV6-5, the J gene TRBJ1-5; D perhaps matches TRBD1 (6 bases). The CDR3 contains 14 residues. Trimming pared 8 bases from V and 0 bases from J, leaving 11 bases between. Germline lookup yields CDR1 MNHEY and CDR2 SVGAGI.

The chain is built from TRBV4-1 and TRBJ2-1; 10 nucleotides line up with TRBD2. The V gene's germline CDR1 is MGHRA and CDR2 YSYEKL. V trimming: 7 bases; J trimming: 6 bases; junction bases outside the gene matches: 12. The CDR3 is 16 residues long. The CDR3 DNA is TGCGCCAGCACGCTGGTAGCGGGAGGCATCGGCAATGAGCAGTTCTTC. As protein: CASTLVAGGIGNEQFF.

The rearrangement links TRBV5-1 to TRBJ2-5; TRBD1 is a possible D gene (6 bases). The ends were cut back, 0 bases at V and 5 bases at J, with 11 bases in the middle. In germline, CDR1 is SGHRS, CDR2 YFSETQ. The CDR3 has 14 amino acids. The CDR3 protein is CASSLVGQGETQYF. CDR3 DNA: TGCGCCAGCAGCTTGGTAGGCCAGGGGGAGACCCAGTACTTC. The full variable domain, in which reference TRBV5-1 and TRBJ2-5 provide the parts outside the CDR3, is KAGVTQTPRYLIKTRGQQVTLSCSPISGHRSVSWYQQTPGQGLQFLFEYFSETQRNKGNFPGRFSGRQFSNSRSEMNVSTLELGDSALYLCASSLVGQGETQYFGPGTRLLVL.

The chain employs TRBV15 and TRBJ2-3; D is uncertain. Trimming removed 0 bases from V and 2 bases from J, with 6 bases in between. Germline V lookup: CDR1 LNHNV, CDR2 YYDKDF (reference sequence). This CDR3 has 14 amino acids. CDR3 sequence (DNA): TGTGCCACCAGCAGAGACCTCTACACAGATACGCAGTATTTT. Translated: CATSRDLYTDTQYF.

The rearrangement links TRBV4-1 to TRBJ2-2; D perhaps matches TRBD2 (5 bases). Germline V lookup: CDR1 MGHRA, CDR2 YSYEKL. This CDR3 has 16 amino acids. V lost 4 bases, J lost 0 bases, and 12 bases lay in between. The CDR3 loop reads CASSPVRAPNTGELFF. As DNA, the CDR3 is TGCGCCAGCAGCCCCGTGAGGGCTCCGAACACCGGGGAGCTGTTTTTT.

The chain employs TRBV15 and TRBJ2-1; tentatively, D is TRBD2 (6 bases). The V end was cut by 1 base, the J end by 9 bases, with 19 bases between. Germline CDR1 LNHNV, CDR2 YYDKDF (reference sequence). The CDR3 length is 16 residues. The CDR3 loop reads CATSRGLVGGGTEQFF. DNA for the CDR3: TGTGCCACCAGCAGAGGGCTTGTCGGGGGAGGCACTGAGCAGTTCTTC.

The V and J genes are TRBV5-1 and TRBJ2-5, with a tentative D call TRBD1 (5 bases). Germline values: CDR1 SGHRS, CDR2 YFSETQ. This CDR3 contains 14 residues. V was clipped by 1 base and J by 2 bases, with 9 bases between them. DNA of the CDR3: TGCGCCAGCAGCTTGCAGGGCAGTCAAGAGACCCAGTACTTC. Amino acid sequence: CASSLQGSQETQYF.

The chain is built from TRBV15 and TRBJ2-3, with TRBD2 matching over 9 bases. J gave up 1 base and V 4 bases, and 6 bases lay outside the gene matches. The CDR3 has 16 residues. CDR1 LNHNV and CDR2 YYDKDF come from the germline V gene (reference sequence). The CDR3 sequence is CATSKRSGRRTDTQYF. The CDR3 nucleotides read TGTGCCACCAGCAAGAGAAGCGGGAGGCGCACAGATACGCAGTATTTT.

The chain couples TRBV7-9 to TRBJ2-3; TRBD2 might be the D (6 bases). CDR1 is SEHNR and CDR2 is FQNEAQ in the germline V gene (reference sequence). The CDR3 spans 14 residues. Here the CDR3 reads CAAEWTTRTDTQYF. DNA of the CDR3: TGTGCTGCCGAATGGACTACCCGCACAGATACGCAGTATTTT.

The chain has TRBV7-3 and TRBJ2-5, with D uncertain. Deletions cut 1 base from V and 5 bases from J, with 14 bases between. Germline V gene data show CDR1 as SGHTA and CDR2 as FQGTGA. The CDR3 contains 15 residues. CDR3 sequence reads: CASSLRGSLGETQYF. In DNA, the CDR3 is TGTGCCAGCAGCTTAAGGGGTAGCTTGGGCGAGACCCAGTACTTC.

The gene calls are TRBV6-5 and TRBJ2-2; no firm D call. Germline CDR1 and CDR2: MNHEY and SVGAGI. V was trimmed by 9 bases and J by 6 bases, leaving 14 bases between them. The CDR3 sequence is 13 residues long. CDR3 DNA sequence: TGTGCCAGTACCGCCGGGTTCGCCGGGGAGCTGTTTTTT. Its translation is CASTAGFAGELFF.

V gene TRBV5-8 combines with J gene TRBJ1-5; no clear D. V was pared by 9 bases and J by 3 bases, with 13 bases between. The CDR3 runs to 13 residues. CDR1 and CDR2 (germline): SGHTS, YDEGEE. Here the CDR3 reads CATGKLINQPQHF. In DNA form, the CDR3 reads TGTGCCACCGGAAAACTTATCAATCAGCCCCAGCATTTT.